The rows below give T cell receptor beta chains drawn from one sample of a study of T cell responses to AZD1222 COVID-19 vaccine. Assay used: immunoSEQ multiplex PCR; TCRdb lists only in-frame clones, some missing. Of 120,000 to 150,000 clones in the sample, 75% to 95% were seen once. Material: peripheral blood, obtained on day 0 of AZD1222 vaccination. The receptors originated from an adult in good health. Both conserved end residues are part of each CDR3. D genes are given only for firm matches. A clone size is listed for some rows: how often the clone was seen (once, few, many), or a class if it is expanded.

TGTGCCAGCAGCCAATACAGGGGGCACAATTCACCCCTCCACTTT | CASSQYRGHNSPLHF | . | TRBJ1-6 | TRBD1 | TRBV14
TGTGCCAGCAGCTTAGTGGGACAGGGGGAAAAACTGTTTTTT | CASSLVGQGEKLFF | . | TRBJ1-4 | TRBD1 | TRBV7-2
TGCGCCAGCAGCTGGGGTTCTCTTATGAACACTGAAGCTTTCTTT | CASSWGSLMNTEAFF | . | TRBJ1-1 | . | TRBV5-1
TGTGCCAGTAGTAGAACTCCGGGACAGAGATATGAAAAACTGTTTTTT | CASSRTPGQRYEKLFF | once | TRBJ1-4 | TRBD1 | TRBV19
TGTGCCAGCACTCGACAGGGAATAGTGCAGCCCCAGCATTTT | CASTRQGIVQPQHF | . | TRBJ1-5 | TRBD1 | TRBV6-5
TGTGCCAGCAGCGTACAGGGTGGCGGGAACACCATATATTTT | CASSVQGGGNTIYF | . | TRBJ1-3 | . | TRBV9
TGTGCCAGCAGCTTACCCGGCGTGACCGGGGAGCTGTTTTTT | CASSLPGVTGELFF | . | TRBJ2-2 | . | TRBV5-6
TGTGCCAGCAGCCGACCCCCTGGGACAGGGAACTATGGCTACACCTTC | CASSRPPGTGNYGYTF | . | TRBJ1-2 | TRBD1 | TRBV6-2/TRBV6-3
TGTGCCAGCAGTCCGGGACCTTCTGGCGACTATGGCTACACCTTC | CASSPGPSGDYGYTF | . | TRBJ1-2 | . | TRBV6-2/TRBV6-3
TGTGCCAGTAGTATAGTGGGGAGGGAGGAGCCCCAGCATTTT | CASSIVGREEPQHF | . | TRBJ1-5 | . | TRBV19
TGTGCCAGCAGCCCTCCCCTAGGACCTGGAAACACCATATATTTT | CASSPPLGPGNTIYF | . | TRBJ1-3 | . | TRBV7-9
TGTGCCAGCAGCGTAGAATCCGGGGGTGAAGCTTTCTTT | CASSVESGGEAFF | . | TRBJ1-1 | . | TRBV9
TGTGCCAGTAATCGACAGGGGTCGTACGAGCAGTACTTC | CASNRQGSYEQYF | . | TRBJ2-7 | TRBD1 | TRBV19
TGTGCCAGCAGCTTAGTTGTACGCGAAAAACTGTTTTTT | CASSLVVREKLFF | . | TRBJ1-4 | . | TRBV7-6
TGTGCCAGCAGCTTGGGAACGGGACAGAGGGTGGGCGAGCAGTACTTC | CASSLGTGQRVGEQYF | few | TRBJ2-7 | TRBD1 | TRBV5-8
TGTGCCAGCAGTTTCAGCGCCGGGCCCACTGAAGCTTTCTTT | CASSFSAGPTEAFF | once | TRBJ1-1 | . | TRBV6-5
TGTGCCAGTAGTCGACAGTCTTGGGGCTACACCTTC | CASSRQSWGYTF | once | TRBJ1-2 | . | TRBV19
TGTGCCAGCAGTTTGGGGGTGAACACTGAAGCTTTCTTT | CASSLGVNTEAFF | . | TRBJ1-1 | . | TRBV12-3/TRBV12-4
TGCGCCAGCAGCCAAGATAGGTCGCAGGGAGAAGGGGAGACCCAGTACTTC | CASSQDRSQGEGETQYF | . | TRBJ2-5 | . | TRBV4-1
TGTGCCAGCAGCTCCGACAGGGGAGGCGGGGAGACCCAGTACTTC | CASSSDRGGGETQYF | . | TRBJ2-5 | TRBD1 | TRBV7-2
TGTGCCAGCAGCTTAGGATCACTAGCGGCCGTAGATACGCAGTATTTT | CASSLGSLAAVDTQYF | few | TRBJ2-3 | TRBD2 | TRBV7-3
TGTGCCAGCAGTTTAGCCGGGACAGTGAGTCAGCCCCAGCATTTT | CASSLAGTVSQPQHF | . | TRBJ1-5 | TRBD1 | TRBV27
TGTGCCAGTAGTATAGACGTCGGGGCACGTTCACCCCTCCACTTT | CASSIDVGARSPLHF | . | TRBJ1-6 | . | TRBV19
TGTGCCAGCAGCCGAGGACAGGGTGGCGACGAGCAGTACTTC | CASSRGQGGDEQYF | . | TRBJ2-7 | TRBD1 | TRBV7-3
TGTGCCAGTACAAGGACAGTGTTTAACTATGGCTACACCTTC | CASTRTVFNYGYTF | . | TRBJ1-2 | . | TRBV19
TGTGCCAGCAGTTTGCCAGGCGGCTATGGCTACACCTTC | CASSLPGGYGYTF | . | TRBJ1-2 | . | TRBV12-3/TRBV12-4
TGTGCCAGCAGCTTGTCCCGGTTCCTCCCAACTAATGAAAAACTGTTTTTT | CASSLSRFLPTNEKLFF | few | TRBJ1-4 | . | TRBV5-5
TGTGCCAGCAGCTTAGTGGACAGGGGGGTATACGAGCAGTACTTC | CASSLVDRGVYEQYF | . | TRBJ2-7 | TRBD1 | TRBV7-2
TGTGCCACCAGTGACACAGGGAGTGGTAATGAAAAACTGTTTTTT | CATSDTGSGNEKLFF | . | TRBJ1-4 | . | TRBV24-1
TGTGCCAGCAGCGCCTTGGGGTTAGACTCTGGAAACACCATATATTTT | CASSALGLDSGNTIYF | . | TRBJ1-3 | . | TRBV9
TGCAGCGTCCAACCTCGGGGACAGGGGCCGCGGAGCACTGAAGCTTTCTTT | CSVQPRGQGPRSTEAFF | . | TRBJ1-1 | TRBD1 | TRBV29-1
TGTGCCAGTAGTACCTCCGGGACAGGGGGCCAAATCTATGGCTACACCTTC | CASSTSGTGGQIYGYTF | . | TRBJ1-2 | TRBD1 | TRBV19